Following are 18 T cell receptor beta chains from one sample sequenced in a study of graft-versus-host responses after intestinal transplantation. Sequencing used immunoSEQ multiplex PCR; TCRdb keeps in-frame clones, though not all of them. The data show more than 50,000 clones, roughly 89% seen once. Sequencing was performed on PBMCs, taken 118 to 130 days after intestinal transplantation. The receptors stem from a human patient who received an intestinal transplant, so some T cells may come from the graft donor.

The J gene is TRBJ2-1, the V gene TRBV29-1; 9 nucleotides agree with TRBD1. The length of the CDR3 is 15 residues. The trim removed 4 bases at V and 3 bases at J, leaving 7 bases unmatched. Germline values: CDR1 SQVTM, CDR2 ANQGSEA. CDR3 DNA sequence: TGCAGCGTTGTTTGGTTGGGACAGGGCTACAATGAGCAGTTCTTC. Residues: CSVVWLGQGYNEQFF.

As DNA, the CDR3 is TGCGCCAGCAGCTTAGGCAACTCTGGAAACACCATATATTTT. Encoded protein: CASSLGNSGNTIYF. The rearrangement uses TRBV5-1 and TRBJ1-3; D ambiguous. The length of the CDR3 is 14 residues. CDR1 is SGHRS and CDR2 is YFSETQ in the germline V gene. The V and J ends lost 2 bases and 0 bases respectively, with 6 bases between them.

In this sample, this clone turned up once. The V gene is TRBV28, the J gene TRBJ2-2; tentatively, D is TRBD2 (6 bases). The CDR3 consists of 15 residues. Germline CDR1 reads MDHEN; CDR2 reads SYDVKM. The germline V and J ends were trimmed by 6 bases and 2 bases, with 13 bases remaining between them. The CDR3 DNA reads TGTGCCAGCAGAACGGGACTCGACAACACCGGGGAGCTGTTTTTT. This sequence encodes CASRTGLDNTGELFF.

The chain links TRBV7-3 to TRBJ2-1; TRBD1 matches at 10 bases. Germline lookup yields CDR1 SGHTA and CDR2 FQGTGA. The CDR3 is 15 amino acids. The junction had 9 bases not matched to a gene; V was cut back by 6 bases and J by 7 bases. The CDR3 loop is CASSRGTGVANEQFF. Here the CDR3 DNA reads TGTGCCAGCAGTCGGGGGACAGGGGTTGCAAATGAGCAGTTCTTC.

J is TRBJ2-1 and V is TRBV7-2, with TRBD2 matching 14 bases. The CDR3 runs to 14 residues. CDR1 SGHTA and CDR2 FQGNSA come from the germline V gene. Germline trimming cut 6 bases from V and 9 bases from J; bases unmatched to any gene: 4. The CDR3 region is CASRGGLAGGEQFF. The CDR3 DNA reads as TGTGCCAGCAGAGGCGGACTAGCGGGAGGTGAGCAGTTCTTC.

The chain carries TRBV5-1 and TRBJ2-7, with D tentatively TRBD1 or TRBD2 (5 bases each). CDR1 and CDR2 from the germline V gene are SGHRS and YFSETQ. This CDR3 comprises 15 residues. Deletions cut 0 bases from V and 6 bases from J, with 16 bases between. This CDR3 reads CASSLAGTLAAEQYF. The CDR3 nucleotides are TGCGCCAGCAGCTTGGCCGGGACCCTGGCGGCCGAGCAGTACTTC.

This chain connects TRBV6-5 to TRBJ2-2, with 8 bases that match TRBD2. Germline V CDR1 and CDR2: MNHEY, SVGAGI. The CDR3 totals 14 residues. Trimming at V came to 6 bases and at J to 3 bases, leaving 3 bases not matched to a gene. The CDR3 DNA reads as TGTGCCAGCAGGTCGGGGGGGGACACCGGGGAGCTGTTTTTT. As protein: CASRSGGDTGELFF.

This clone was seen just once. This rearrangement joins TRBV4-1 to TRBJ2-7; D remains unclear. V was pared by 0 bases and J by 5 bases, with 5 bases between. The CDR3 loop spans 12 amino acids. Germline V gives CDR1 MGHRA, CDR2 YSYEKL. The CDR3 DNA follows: TGCGCCAGCAGCCAAGATCCCGACGAGCAGTACTTC. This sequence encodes CASSQDPDEQYF.

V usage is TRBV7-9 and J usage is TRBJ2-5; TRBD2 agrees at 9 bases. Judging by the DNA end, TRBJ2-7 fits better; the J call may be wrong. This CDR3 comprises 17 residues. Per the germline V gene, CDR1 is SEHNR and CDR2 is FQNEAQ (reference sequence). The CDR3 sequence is CASSARRAGGRSYEQYF. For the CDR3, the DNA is TGTGCCAGCAGCGCCCGACGAGCGGGAGGTCGCTCGTACGAGCAGTACTTC.

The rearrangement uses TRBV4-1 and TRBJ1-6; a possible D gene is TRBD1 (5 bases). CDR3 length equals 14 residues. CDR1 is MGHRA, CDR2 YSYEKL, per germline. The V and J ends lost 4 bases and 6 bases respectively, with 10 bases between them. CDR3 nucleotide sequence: TGCGCCAGCAGCCCAGCGGGGGGTAATTCACCCCTCCACTTT. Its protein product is CASSPAGGNSPLHF.

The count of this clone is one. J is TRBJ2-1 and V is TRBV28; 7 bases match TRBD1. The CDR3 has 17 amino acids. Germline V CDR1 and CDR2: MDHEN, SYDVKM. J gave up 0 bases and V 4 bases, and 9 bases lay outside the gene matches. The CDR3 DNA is TGTGCCAGCAGTTCAAGCCCACAGGGGTACTCCTACAATGAGCAGTTCTTC. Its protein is CASSSSPQGYSYNEQFF.

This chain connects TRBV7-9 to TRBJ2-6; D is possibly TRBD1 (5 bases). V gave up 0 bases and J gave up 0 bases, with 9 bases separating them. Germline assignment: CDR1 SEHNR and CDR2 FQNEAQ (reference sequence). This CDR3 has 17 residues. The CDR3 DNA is TGTGCCAGCAGCTTAGCAGGGGTAAACTCTGGGGCCAACGTCCTGACTTTC. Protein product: CASSLAGVNSGANVLTF.

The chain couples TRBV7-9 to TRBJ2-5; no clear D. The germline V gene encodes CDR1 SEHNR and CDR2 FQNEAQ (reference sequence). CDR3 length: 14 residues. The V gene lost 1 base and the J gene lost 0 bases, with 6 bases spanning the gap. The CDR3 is CASSLGPHQETQYF. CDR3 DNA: TGTGCCAGCAGCTTAGGGCCCCACCAAGAGACCCAGTACTTC.

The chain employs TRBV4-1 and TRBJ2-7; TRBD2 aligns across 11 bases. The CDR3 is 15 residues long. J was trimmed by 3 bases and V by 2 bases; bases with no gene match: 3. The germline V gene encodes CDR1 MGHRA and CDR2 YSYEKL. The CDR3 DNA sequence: TGCGCCAGCAGCCAACCGACTAGCGGGATCTACGAGCAGTACTTC. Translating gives CASSQPTSGIYEQYF.

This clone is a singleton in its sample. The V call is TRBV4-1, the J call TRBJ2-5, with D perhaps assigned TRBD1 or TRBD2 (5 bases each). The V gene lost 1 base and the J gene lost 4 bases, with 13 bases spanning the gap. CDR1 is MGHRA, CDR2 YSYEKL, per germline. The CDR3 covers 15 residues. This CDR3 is CASSQGGLGAETQYF. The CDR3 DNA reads TGCGCCAGCAGCCAAGGGGGGTTAGGGGCAGAGACCCAGTACTTC.

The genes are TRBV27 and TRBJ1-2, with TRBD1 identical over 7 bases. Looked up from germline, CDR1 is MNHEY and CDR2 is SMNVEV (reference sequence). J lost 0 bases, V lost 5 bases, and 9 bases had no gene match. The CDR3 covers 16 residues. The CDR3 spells CASSPSGGDTNYGYTF. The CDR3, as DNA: TGTGCCAGCAGTCCCTCAGGGGGGGATACTAACTATGGCTACACCTTC.

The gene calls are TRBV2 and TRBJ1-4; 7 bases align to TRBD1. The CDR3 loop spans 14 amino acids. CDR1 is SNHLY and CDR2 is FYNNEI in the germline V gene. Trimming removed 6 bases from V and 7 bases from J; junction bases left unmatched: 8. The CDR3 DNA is TGTGCCAGCAGGGAAAGGGACAGCAGTGAAAAACTGTTTTTT. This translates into CASRERDSSEKLFF.

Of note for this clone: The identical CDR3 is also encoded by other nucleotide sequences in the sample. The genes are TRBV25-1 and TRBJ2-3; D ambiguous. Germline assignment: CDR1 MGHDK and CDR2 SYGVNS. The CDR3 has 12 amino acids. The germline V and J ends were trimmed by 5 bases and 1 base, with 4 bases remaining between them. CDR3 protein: CASSQGTDTQYF. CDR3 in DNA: TGTGCCAGCAGTCAGGGCACAGATACGCAGTATTTT.